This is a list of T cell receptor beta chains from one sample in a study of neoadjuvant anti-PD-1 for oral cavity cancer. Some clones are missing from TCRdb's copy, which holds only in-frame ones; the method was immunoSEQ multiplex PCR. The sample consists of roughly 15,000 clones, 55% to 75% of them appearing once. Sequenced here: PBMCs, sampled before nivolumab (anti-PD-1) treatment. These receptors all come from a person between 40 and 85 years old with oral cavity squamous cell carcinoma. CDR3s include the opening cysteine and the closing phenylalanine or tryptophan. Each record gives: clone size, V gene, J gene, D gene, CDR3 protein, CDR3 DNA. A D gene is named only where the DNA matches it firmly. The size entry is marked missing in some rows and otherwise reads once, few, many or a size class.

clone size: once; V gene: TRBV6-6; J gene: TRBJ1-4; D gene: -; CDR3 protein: CASRLGANEKLFF; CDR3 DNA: TGTGCCAGCAGACTCGGCGCTAATGAAAAACTGTTTTTT
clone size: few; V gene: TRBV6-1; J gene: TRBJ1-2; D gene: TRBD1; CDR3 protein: CASSASRGGQGFYGYTF; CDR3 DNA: TGTGCCAGCAGTGCCTCGAGAGGTGGACAGGGTTTCTATGGCTACACCTTC
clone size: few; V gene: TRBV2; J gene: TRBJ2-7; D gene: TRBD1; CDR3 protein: CARGQGYEQYF; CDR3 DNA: TGTGCCAGGGGACAGGGCTACGAGCAGTACTTC
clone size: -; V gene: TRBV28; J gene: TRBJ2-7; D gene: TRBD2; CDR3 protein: CASSAYLGLAGVRYEQYF; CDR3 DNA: TGTGCCAGCAGTGCCTACCTTGGACTAGCGGGAGTAAGGTACGAGCAGTACTTC
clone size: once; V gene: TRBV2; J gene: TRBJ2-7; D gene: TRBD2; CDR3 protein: CASSEGWAGTSLGSYEQYF; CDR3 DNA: TGTGCCAGCAGTGAAGGTTGGGCCGGGACTAGCTTGGGCTCCTACGAGCAGTACTTC
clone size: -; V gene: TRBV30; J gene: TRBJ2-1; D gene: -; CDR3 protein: CAWSGTEQFF; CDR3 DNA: TGTGCCTGGAGTGGGACTGAGCAGTTCTTC
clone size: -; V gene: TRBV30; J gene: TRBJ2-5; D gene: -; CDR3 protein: CAWKISPGPQETQYF; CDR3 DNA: TGTGCCTGGAAGATCTCTCCGGGGCCTCAAGAGACCCAGTACTTC
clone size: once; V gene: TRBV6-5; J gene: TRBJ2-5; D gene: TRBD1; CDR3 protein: CASRRTGMYQETQYF; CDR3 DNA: TGTGCCAGCAGACGGACAGGGATGTACCAAGAGACCCAGTACTTC
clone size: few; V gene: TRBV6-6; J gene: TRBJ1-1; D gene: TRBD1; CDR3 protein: CASIRRTGFLNTEAFF; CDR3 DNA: TGTGCCAGCATTAGACGGACAGGGTTCTTGAACACTGAAGCTTTCTTT
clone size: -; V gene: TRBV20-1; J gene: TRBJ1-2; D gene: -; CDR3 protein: CSAGAGYGYTF; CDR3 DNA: TGCAGTGCTGGGGCCGGCTATGGCTACACCTTC
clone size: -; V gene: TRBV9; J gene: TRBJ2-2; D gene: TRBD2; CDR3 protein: CASSSGINGELFF; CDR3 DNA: TGTGCCAGCAGTAGCGGGATTAACGGGGAGCTGTTTTTT
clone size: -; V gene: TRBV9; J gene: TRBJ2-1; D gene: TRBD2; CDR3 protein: CASSVVGLAGGGSYNEQFF; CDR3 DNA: TGTGCCAGCAGCGTAGTCGGACTAGCGGGAGGCGGTTCCTACAATGAGCAGTTCTTC
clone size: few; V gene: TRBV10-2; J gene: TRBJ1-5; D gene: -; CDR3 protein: CASSELEGNQPQHF; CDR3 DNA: TGCGCCAGCAGTGAACTAGAGGGGAATCAGCCCCAGCATTTT
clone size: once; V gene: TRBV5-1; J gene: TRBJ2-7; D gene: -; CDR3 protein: CASTGVSYEQYF; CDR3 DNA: TGCGCCAGCACCGGAGTCTCCTACGAGCAGTACTTC
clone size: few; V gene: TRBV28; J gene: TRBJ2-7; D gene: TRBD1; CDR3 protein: CASSPAGQGPHEQYF; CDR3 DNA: TGTGCCAGCAGCCCAGCGGGACAGGGACCCCACGAGCAGTACTTC
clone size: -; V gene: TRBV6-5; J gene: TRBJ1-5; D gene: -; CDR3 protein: CASSYSRSGDQPQHF; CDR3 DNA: TGTGCCAGCAGTTACTCGAGATCAGGGGATCAGCCCCAGCATTTT
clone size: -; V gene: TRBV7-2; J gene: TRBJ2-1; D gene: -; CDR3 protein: CASSLDGYSSYNEQFF; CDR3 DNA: TGTGCCAGCAGCTTAGATGGGTATAGCTCCTACAATGAGCAGTTCTTC
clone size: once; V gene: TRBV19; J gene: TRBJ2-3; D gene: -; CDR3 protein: CASSPEEIKTDTQYF; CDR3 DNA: TGTGCCAGTAGCCCCGAAGAGATTAAGACAGATACGCAGTATTTT
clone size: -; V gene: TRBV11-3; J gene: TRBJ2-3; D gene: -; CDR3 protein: CASSQVGDTTDTQYF; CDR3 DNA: TGTGCCAGCAGTCAAGTGGGGGACACCACAGATACGCAGTATTTT
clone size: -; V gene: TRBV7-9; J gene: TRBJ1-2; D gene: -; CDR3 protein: CASSLEIQTSANYGYTF; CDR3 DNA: TGTGCCAGCAGCTTAGAGATCCAGACCTCAGCTAACTATGGCTACACCTTC
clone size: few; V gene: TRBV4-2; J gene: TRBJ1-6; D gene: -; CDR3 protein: CASSQERNLAYNSPLHF; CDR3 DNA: TGTGCCAGCAGCCAAGAGCGGAACCTCGCCTATAATTCACCCCTCCACTTT
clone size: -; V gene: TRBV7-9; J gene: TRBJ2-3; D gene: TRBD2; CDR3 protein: CASSVLKRGSPTDTQYF; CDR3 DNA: TGTGCCAGCAGCGTATTAAAGCGGGGCTCCCCCACAGATACGCAGTATTTT
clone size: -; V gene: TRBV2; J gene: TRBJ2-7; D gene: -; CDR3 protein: CASSEPPGTPLGLYEQYF; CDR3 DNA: TGTGCCAGCAGTGAACCCCCCGGGACCCCCTTAGGCCTCTACGAGCAGTACTTC
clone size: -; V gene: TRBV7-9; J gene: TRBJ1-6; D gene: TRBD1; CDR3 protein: CASSLGQSSYNSPLHF; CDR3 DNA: TGTGCCAGCAGCTTGGGACAGAGCTCCTATAATTCACCCCTCCACTTT
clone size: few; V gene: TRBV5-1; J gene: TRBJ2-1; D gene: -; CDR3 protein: CASSTETGTEEFF; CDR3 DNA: TGCGCCAGCAGCACAGAGACCGGGACGGAGGAGTTCTTC
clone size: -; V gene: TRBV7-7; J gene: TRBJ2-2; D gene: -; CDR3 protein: CASSPDSVGELFF; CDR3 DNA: TGTGCCAGCAGCCCGGACTCGGTGGGGGAGCTGTTTTTT
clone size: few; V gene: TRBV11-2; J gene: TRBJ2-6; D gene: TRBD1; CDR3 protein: CASSITGAGANVLTF; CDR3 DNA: TGTGCCAGCAGCATTACAGGGGCCGGGGCCAACGTCCTGACTTTC
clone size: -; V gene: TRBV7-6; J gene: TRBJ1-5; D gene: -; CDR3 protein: CASSLAHADPQHF; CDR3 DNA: TGTGCCAGCAGCCTCGCGCATGCTGACCCCCAGCATTTT
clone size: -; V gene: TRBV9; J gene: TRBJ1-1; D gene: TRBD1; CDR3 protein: CASSVDHLRDRNTEAFF; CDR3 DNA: TGTGCCAGCAGCGTAGACCACCTGCGGGACAGGAACACTGAAGCTTTCTTT
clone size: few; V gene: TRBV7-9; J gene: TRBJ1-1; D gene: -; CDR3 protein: CASSSNRYLTRSNFEAFF; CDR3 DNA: TGTGCCAGCAGCTCCAATAGGTACCTCACGAGGAGTAACTTTGAAGCTTTCTTT
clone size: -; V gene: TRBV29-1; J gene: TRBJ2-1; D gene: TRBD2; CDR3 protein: CSVNPTSGSYNEQFF; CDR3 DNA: TGCAGCGTTAACCCGACTAGCGGTTCCTACAATGAGCAGTTCTTC
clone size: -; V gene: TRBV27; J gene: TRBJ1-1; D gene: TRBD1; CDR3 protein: CASTPGTGGVEAFF; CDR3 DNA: TGTGCCAGCACCCCCGGGACAGGGGGGGTTGAAGCTTTCTTT
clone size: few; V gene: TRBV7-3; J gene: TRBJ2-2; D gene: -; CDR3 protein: CASSIAIGPGELFF; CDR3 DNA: TGTGCCAGCAGCATCGCAATAGGTCCCGGGGAGCTGTTTTTT
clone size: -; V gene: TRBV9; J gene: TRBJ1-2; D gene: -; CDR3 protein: CASSLEDSHGYTF; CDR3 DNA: TGTGCCAGCTCCTTAGAGGACAGTCATGGCTACACCTTC
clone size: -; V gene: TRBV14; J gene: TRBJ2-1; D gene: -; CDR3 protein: CASSQQIWAGIDNEQFF; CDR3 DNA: TGTGCCAGCAGCCAACAGATTTGGGCCGGGATCGACAATGAGCAGTTCTTC
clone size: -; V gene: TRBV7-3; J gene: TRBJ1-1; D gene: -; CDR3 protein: CASSLQGMPEAFF; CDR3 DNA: TGTGCCAGCAGCTTACAAGGGATGCCTGAAGCTTTCTTT